Here is one T cell receptor beta chain with its context. No antigen is known for it. Different DNA sequences within this sample yield the same CDR3. Profiling relied on immunoSEQ multiplex PCR, and the TCRdb table lists in-frame clones only, not all of them. The sample records about 2.1 million clones, just under 95% being singletons. The source of the sample is a study of shared clonotypes between healthy human individuals. Study information: Each donor's CD8 memory used one plate, CD8 naive two, each CD4 subset three.

Regarding the study as a whole: The genetic and exposure-history diversity represented was limited by few donors. Sharing across four donors was highest in naive CD4 (roughly 5%) and lowest in memory CD8 (approximately 0.4%).

CD8 cells regarded as naive lacked CD45RO, were positively chosen for CCR7, and omitted terminally differentiated effector memory CD45RA+ cells. V dropped 4 bases and J dropped 4 bases, with 10 bases sitting between them. Germline CDR1 is MDHEN and CDR2 is SYDVKM. The CDR3 runs 13 residues. This sequence joins TRBV28 and TRBJ1-1; D unresolved. This TCR was recovered from a man aged 18 to 35 in good health. Some clones in this sample may be carry-over from other donors' samples. The sequencing sample was made of naive CD8+ T cells from PBMCs. The CDR3 sequence is CASSSTGSTEAFF. The CDR3 bases are TGTGCCAGCAGTTCAACGGGGTCCACTGAAGCTTTCTTT.